This entry lists 15 T cell receptor beta chains sequenced from one sample in a study of human T cells and chemical hapten exposure. TCRdb processed the RACE reads anew with MiXCR; each CDR3 protein has one entry. The sample contains some 38,000 distinct CDR3 sequences, around 6.4% of which appear only once. Specified time point: patch test 1, 2 weeks after DPC sensitization. Stated treatment: therapeutic diphenylcyclopropenone sensitization with weekly scalp DPC. Total RNA came from unfractionated whole blood. The sequencing used whole blood, collected in connection with sensitization to the hapten diphenylcyclopropenone (DPC). The source of these receptors is a woman in her 30s with alopecia areata. Some clones in this sample may be carry-over from other donors' samples.

This clonotype was detected a few times. CDR3 sequence (DNA): TGTGCCAGCAGCCCCAGCCTGAACACTGAAGCTTTCTTT. It yields the protein CASSPSLNTEAFF. This chain links TRBV7-9 with TRBJ1-1; no clear D gene. The CDR3 is 13 amino acids. Per germline, CDR1 SEHNR and CDR2 FQNEAQ (reference sequence). V was clipped by 5 bases and J by 0 bases, with 7 bases between them. The full variable domain, rest sourced from reference TRBV7-9 and TRBJ1-1, is DTGVSQNPRHKITKRGQNVTFRCDPISEHNRLYWYRQTLGQGPEFLTYFQNEAQLEKSRLLSDRFSAERPKGSFSTLEIQRTEQGDSAMYLCASSPSLNTEAFFGQGTRLTVV.

The rearrangement uses TRBV24-1 and TRBJ1-5, with D perhaps matching TRBD1 (6 bases). Germline CDR1 KGHDR, CDR2 SFDVKD. The CDR3 spans 15 residues. V lost 3 bases to trimming and J lost 3 bases, with 11 bases between them. CDR3 bases: TGTGCCACCAGTGATGCCGGACAGCTCAATCAGCCCCAGCATTTT. Translated, it gives CATSDAGQLNQPQHF.

This clonotype appeared many times. The J gene is TRBJ1-2, the V gene TRBV28; no firm D call. Germline-derived CDR1 and CDR2 are MDHEN and SYDVKM. This CDR3 spans 11 amino acids. Trimming stripped 6 bases from V and 5 bases from J, with 7 bases between. CDR3 in DNA: TGTGCCAGCAGCCGAATTTATGGCTACACCTTC. Its protein is CASSRIYGYTF.

The chain joins TRBV2 to TRBJ2-5; D is uncertain. The germline V gene has CDR1 SNHLY and CDR2 FYNNEI. The V end lost 1 base, the J end lost 4 bases, and 13 bases lay between the germline ends. This CDR3 is 15 amino acids long. The CDR3 region is CASSEVGAVSETQYF. The CDR3 DNA reads TGTGCCAGCAGTGAAGTCGGTGCGGTGTCAGAGACCCAGTACTTC.

For the CDR3, the DNA is TGTGCCAGCAGCTCCGGCCCGAACCAGCATTTT. Translation gives CASSSGPNQHF. The chain uses TRBV7-8 and TRBJ1-5; D remains unclear. There are 11 residues in the CDR3. V was cut by 4 bases and J by 12 bases, with 10 bases left in between. CDR1 is SGHVS, CDR2 FQNEAQ, per germline.

There are many counts of this clonotype. The rearrangement uses TRBV18 and TRBJ1-1; TRBD1 matches at 8 bases. From germline, CDR1 is KGHSH and CDR2 LQKENI. V lost 5 bases and J lost 5; bases outside the gene matches: 10. The CDR3 runs 15 residues. The CDR3 here is CASSSQGARGTEAFF. The CDR3 nucleotides read TGTGCCAGCTCATCGCAGGGGGCGCGAGGGACTGAAGCTTTCTTT.

The chain links TRBV2 to TRBJ1-4; D may be TRBD1 (5 bases). The germline gives CDR1 SNHLY, CDR2 FYNNEI. The CDR3 totals 13 residues. V gave up 8 bases and J gave up 3 bases, with 10 bases separating them. The chain's CDR3 is CASQGRANEKLFF. The CDR3 DNA sequence: TGTGCCAGCCAGGGTAGAGCTAATGAAAAACTGTTTTTT.

In this sample, this clonotype turned up many times. The chain employs TRBV6-1 and TRBJ1-5; 7 bases align to TRBD1. V dropped 1 base and J dropped 2; count of bases not matched to a gene: 5. The CDR3 sequence is 16 residues long. Germline-derived CDR1 and CDR2 are MNHNS and SASEGT. CDR3: CASSEEGARGNQPQHF. The CDR3 coding sequence is TGTGCCAGCAGTGAAGAGGGGGCGCGGGGCAATCAGCCCCAGCATTTT.

This clonotype came up a few times. V and J are TRBV7-8 and TRBJ2-7, with a possible D match to TRBD2 (6 bases). The V gene lost 5 bases and the J gene lost 6 bases, with 14 bases spanning the gap. CDR3 length: 13 residues. From germline, CDR1 is SGHVS and CDR2 FQNEAQ. CDR3: CASSRGAAAEQYF. The CDR3 DNA sequence: TGTGCCAGCAGCCGCGGGGCCGCAGCCGAGCAGTACTTC.

This clonotype was counted at least ten times. CDR3 nucleotides: TGTGCCACGGGGGACAGGTTAGCCGAGCAGTACTTC. This codes for CATGDRLAEQYF. The genes are TRBV28 and TRBJ2-7; TRBD1 agrees at 8 bases. CDR1 is MDHEN and CDR2 is SYDVKM in the germline V gene. The CDR3 runs to 12 residues. V gave up 10 bases and J gave up 6 bases; unmatched junction bases: 8.

This clonotype showed up many times. This chain joins TRBV20-1 and TRBJ1-5; 7 nucleotides align to TRBD1. Per germline, CDR1 DFQATT and CDR2 SNEGSKA (reference sequence). With V trimmed by 2 bases and J by 1 base, 5 bases remained unmatched. The CDR3 loop spans 15 amino acids. The CDR3 DNA reads as TGCAGTGCTAGAAGACAGGGAAAGAGCAATCAGCCCCAGCATTTT. Translating gives CSARRQGKSNQPQHF.

In regard to this clonotype: Possible read error: a much larger clone is one base away. The chain recombines TRBV6-5 with TRBJ1-1; TRBD1 might be the D (6 bases). Germline assignment: CDR1 MNHEY and CDR2 SVGAGI. This CDR3 comprises 14 residues. V was clipped by 7 bases and J by 10 bases, with 22 bases between them. The CDR3 DNA sequence: TGTGCCAGCAATAAAATAAGACAGGAGGTCAGAGCTTTCTTT. As protein: CASNKIRQEVRAFF.

The chain has TRBV7-2 and TRBJ1-6; maybe TRBD1 (5 bases). Germline V gene lookup returns CDR1 SGHTA and CDR2 FQGNSA. Trimming stripped 6 bases from V and 6 bases from J, with 12 bases between. The CDR3 is 14 amino acids. The CDR3: CASSGQSRNSPLHF. Here the CDR3 DNA reads TGTGCCAGCAGTGGACAAAGTCGTAATTCACCCCTCCACTTT. The variable domain in full, completed from reference TRBV7-2 and TRBJ1-6, reads GAGVSQSPSNKVTEKGKDVELRCDPISGHTALYWYRQSLGQGLEFLIYFQGNSAPDKSGLPSDRFSAERTGGSVSTLTIQRTQQEDSAVYLCASSGQSRNSPLHFGNGTRLTVT.

This chain links TRBV7-2 with TRBJ2-1; D call uncertain. Germline V lookup: CDR1 SGHTA, CDR2 FQGNSA. Trimming pared 1 base from V and 6 bases from J, leaving 10 bases between. This CDR3 is 14 amino acids long. The CDR3 loop reads CASSLEHSTNEQFF. The CDR3 DNA sequence: TGTGCCAGCAGCTTAGAGCACTCAACCAATGAGCAGTTCTTC.

In its sample, this clonotype was seen many times. The chain recombines TRBV9 with TRBJ2-7, with D perhaps matching TRBD1 (6 bases). Germline V gene sequence: CDR1 SGDLS, CDR2 YYNGEE. CDR3 length: 14 residues. Trimming shortened V by 3 bases and J by 3 bases, and 13 bases separated the two germline ends. For the CDR3, the DNA is TGTGCCAGCAGCGGGAGGCAGGGGAACTACGAGCAGTACTTC. Its protein product is CASSGRQGNYEQYF.